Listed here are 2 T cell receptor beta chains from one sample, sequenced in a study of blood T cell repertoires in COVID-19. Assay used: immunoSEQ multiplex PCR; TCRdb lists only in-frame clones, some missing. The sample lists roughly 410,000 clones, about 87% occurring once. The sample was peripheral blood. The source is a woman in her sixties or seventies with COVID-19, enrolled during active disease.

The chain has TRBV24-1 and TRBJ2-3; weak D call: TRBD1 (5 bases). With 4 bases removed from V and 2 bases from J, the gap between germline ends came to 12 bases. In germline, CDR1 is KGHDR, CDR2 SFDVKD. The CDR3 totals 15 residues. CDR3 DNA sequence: TGTGCCACCAGTGACAAAGGGGCCTCCACAGATACGCAGTATTTT. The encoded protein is CATSDKGASTDTQYF.

The CDR3 here is CASSETGILNTGELFF. As DNA, the CDR3 is TGTGCCAGCAGTGAAACGGGTATACTGAACACCGGGGAGCTGTTTTTT. The chain joins TRBV2 to TRBJ2-2; D gene unclear. Trimming cost V 2 bases and J 1 base, with 11 bases left between them. Germline V gene data show CDR1 as SNHLY and CDR2 as FYNNEI. The CDR3 is 16 residues long.